This T cell receptor beta chain was documented in a study of shared clonotypes between healthy human individuals. The protocol was immunoSEQ multiplex PCR, while the TCRdb copy is restricted to in-frame clones and leaves out a portion. The top ten hold over 0.8% of the sample, which has around 1.1 million clones, roughly 77% seen once. The CDR3 runs 14 residues. Germline loops: CDR1 MNHEY, CDR2 SVGAGI. Trimming left V 0 bases short and J 7 bases short, with 12 bases between. A split of CD4+ cells into CD45RA+ naive and CD45RA-negative memory subsets was performed. What was sequenced was memory CD4+ T cells from PBMCs. Noted subset: CD45RA-negative fraction. The TCR comes from a man between 18 and 35 years old in good health. Some clones in this sample may be carry-over from other donors' samples. The chain combines TRBV6-5 with TRBJ2-5; D possibly corresponds to TRBD2 (5 bases). In DNA form, the CDR3 reads TGTGCCAGCAGTTACTCGACTGTCGGAGGGACCCAGTACTTC. Its translation is CASSYSTVGGTQYF.